This TCR beta chain was retrieved from a study of T cells after yellow fever vaccination (dated by TCRdb to between 2018 and 2020). Some background on the complete study: The SMART-Seq v4 Ultra Low Input RNA kit was used to prepare libraries from fractions with low cell numbers. To follow T-cell clones before and after both primary and booster YFV17D yellow fever vaccination, bulk TCR alpha and beta repertoires underwent longitudinal sequencing. Two healthy male donors made up the cohort, one aged 18 to 29 years and the other aged 30 to 40 years. Blood samples were taken at several timepoints before and after primary and secondary immunization, and bulk PBMC replicates and cell subsets were isolated. What the study reported, not specific to this receptor: Only a couple of donors were included in the study, so the extent to which the findings can be generalized is limited. The secondary T-cell response was weaker than the primary response but faster, peaking on day 5 instead of day 15. Because abundant contaminating clonotypes from the bulk population could be contained in FACS-sorted repertoires, computational filtering was required. A small share of clonotypes was detected in both CD4 and CD8 compartments, with the overlap likely arising from convergent recombination. After the booster, most clones that had expanded after primary vaccination were detected again (around 95% of CD4 and 88% of CD8), suggesting broad maintenance of memory.

The germline V gene yields KGHSH for CDR1 and LQKENI for CDR2. The CDR3, cysteine through phenylalanine, is 14 amino acids long. The read is trimmed to its CDR3 DNA, 42 bases read in frame from base 1. Trimming leaves V shorter by 4 bases and J shorter by 3 bases, with the junction holding 3 bases beyond the gene matches. TCR cDNA was synthesized by 5'RACE template switching, which introduced a universal primer site and unique molecular identifiers. Priming for cDNA synthesis came from both the TCR alpha and TCR beta constant segments. Library amplification involved two PCR steps, and the second step added sample barcodes and sequencing adapters. Sequencing of libraries was done on Illumina HiSeq 2500 (2x100 bp) or NovaSeq (2x150 bp). Processing in the source paper ran as follows. MIGEC was used to demultiplex reads and collapse the reads into UMI consensus sequences, and MiXCR was used for V(D)J alignment. Clonotypes responding to the vaccine were identified with edgeR on replicate PBMC samples, with the criteria of FDR below 0.01 and a log2 fold change above 5 up to day 15. CD4 or CD8 identity was assigned to each bulk clonotype according to whether the clonotype was present at higher abundance in the sequenced CD4 repertoire or the sequenced CD8 repertoire. Clones were called with MiXCR by TCRdb after fastp trimmed the public reads at Q25, and only in-frame beta chains were retained. One record per CDR3 amino acid sequence lists the most common genes and DNA. It is TCRdb's table, rather than the study itself, that gives the V and J calls and clone size. This sample lists hundreds of thousands of distinct CDR3 sequences; roughly 13% were detected once. Jointly, the top ten make up more than 13% of the sample.

This specimen's treatment or condition label, interpreted: live attenuated yellow fever vaccine strain. Two biological replicates of bulk PBMCs were collected at each blood-draw timepoint. PBMCs were isolated from peripheral blood using a standard Ficoll-Paque protocol. TriZol was used to extract RNA from bulk PBMCs, from CD4 and CD8 fractions, and from dextramer-positive and dextramer-negative fractions. Comment on this clonotype: Its antigen specificity is not known. The input lacks base qualities; no much larger clone sits a single base away.

The chain is made from TRBV18 and TRBJ2-7; 10 of the junction bases match TRBD1. This clonotype originated in a man aged 25-40 years who received the YFV17D yellow fever vaccine. Sample: PBMCs, taken on the day of the yellow fever booster vaccination. Here is the DNA: TGTGCCAGCTCACGGGGGACAGGGGACTACGAGCAGTACTTC. Its amino acids are CASSRGTGDYEQYF.